The text below deals with one T cell receptor (beta chain). The sample belongs to a study of early T cells in non-severe SARS-CoV-2 infection. From the 5' RACE reads, TCRdb called clonotypes with MiXCR, one entry per CDR3 protein. The sample has around 53,000 distinct CDR3 sequences, about 12% seen once. With 5 bases clipped from V and 6 bases from J, the junction kept 7 bases outside the gene matches. CDR3 size: 15 residues. Germline loops: CDR1 MDHEN, CDR2 SYDVKM. The chain recombines TRBV28 with TRBJ1-6; 7 bases map to TRBD1. This material consisted of whole blood, taken at baseline. This clonotype was sampled from an adult who was a healthcare worker with PCR-confirmed SARS-CoV-2 infection or an uninfected control (not recorded which). As DNA, the CDR3 is TGTGCCAGCAGTCCTCCCGGGACAGCTAATTCACCCCTCCACTTT. Amino acid sequence: CASSPPGTANSPLHF. Full variable domain (rest looked up from reference TRBV28 and TRBJ1-6): DVKVTQSSRYLVKRTGEKVFLECVQDMDHENMFWYRQDPGLGLRLIYFSYDVKMKEKGDIPEGYSVSREKKERFSLILESASTNQTSMYLCASSPPGTANSPLHFGNGTRLTVT.